Below are 28 T cell receptor beta chains sequenced from a single sample in a study of CD8+ T cells in alopecia areata. The treatment denotes: oral pan-JAK inhibitor, 5-10 mg twice daily. Sequencing used cDNA as its template, made by extracting RNA and reverse transcribing it. Method: immunoSEQ multiplex PCR; TCRdb's copy keeps in-frame clones and lacks some. The sample has roughly 180,000 clones, about 55% seen once. Source: CD8+ T cells sorted from blood, taken at week 24, from a patient treated with tofacitinib. Receptors were obtained from a human donor with alopecia areata.

The chain employs TRBV29-1 and TRBJ1-2; D ambiguous. CDR3 length: 13 amino acids. Germline V CDR1 and CDR2: SQVTM, ANQGSEA. Trimming removed 4 bases at V and 4 bases at J, with 13 bases between. This CDR3 is CSVVEEAAYGYTF. As DNA, the CDR3 is TGCAGCGTTGTGGAGGAAGCAGCCTATGGCTACACCTTC.

The J gene is TRBJ2-1, the V gene TRBV6-6, with D perhaps TRBD1 (5 bases). Germline values: CDR1 MNHNY, CDR2 SVGAGI (reference sequence). This CDR3 has 11 residues. V lost 5 bases, J lost 14 bases, and 13 bases lay in between. CDR3 loop: CASSTPPREFF. The CDR3, as DNA: TGTGCCAGCAGTACACCCCCCAGGGAGTTCTTC.

This rearrangement joins TRBV4-3 to TRBJ2-7; D not resolved. The germline gives CDR1 LGHNA, CDR2 YSLEER. This CDR3 contains 15 residues. The ends were cut back, 0 bases at V and 3 bases at J, with 12 bases in the middle. In DNA form, the CDR3 reads TGCGCCAGCAGCCAAGATTTCGCTGGTAGCTACGAGCAGTACTTC. The encoded protein is CASSQDFAGSYEQYF.

This clone showed up just a few times. This rearrangement joins TRBV15 to TRBJ1-3, with D tentatively TRBD1 (5 bases). V lost 4 bases to trimming and J lost 0 bases, with 10 bases between them. Germline CDR1 and CDR2: LNHNV and YYDKDF (reference sequence). This CDR3 is 15 amino acids long. The chain's CDR3 is CATSTRGNSGNTIYF. CDR3 coding DNA: TGTGCCACCAGCACCCGGGGGAACTCTGGAAACACCATATATTTT.

This clone appeared once. The J gene is TRBJ2-7, the V gene TRBV13; D tentatively reads TRBD1 or TRBD2 (6 bases each). Deletions cut 0 bases from V and 3 bases from J, with 9 bases between. Germline V gene data show CDR1 as PRHDT and CDR2 as FYEKMQ (reference sequence). The CDR3 length is 14 residues. Written as DNA, the CDR3 is TGTGCCAGCAGCTTAGGCGGGGGACACTACGAGCAGTACTTC. This encodes CASSLGGGHYEQYF. Supplemented by reference TRBV13 and TRBJ2-7, the full variable domain reads AAGVIQSPRHLIKEKRETATLKCYPIPRHDTVYWYQQGPGQDPQFLISFYEKMQSDKGSIPDRFSAQQFSDYHSELNMSSLELGDSALYFCASSLGGGHYEQYFGPGTRLTVT.

The chain carries TRBV30 and TRBJ1-1; a possible D gene is TRBD1 (5 bases). The V end was cut by 5 bases, the J end by 11 bases, with 15 bases between. CDR3 length equals 11 residues. Germline V gene lookup returns CDR1 GTSNPN and CDR2 SVGIG (reference sequence). CDR3: CAWWRGSEAFF. CDR3 bases: TGTGCCTGGTGGCGGGGGTCGGAGGCTTTCTTT. The full variable domain, its missing parts supplied by reference TRBV30 and TRBJ1-1, is SQTIHQWPATLVQPVGSPLSLECTVEGTSNPNLYWYRQAAGRGLQLLFYSVGIGQISSEVPQNLSASRPQDRQFILSSKKLLLSDSGFYLCAWWRGSEAFFGQGTRLTVV.

Comment on this clone: At the DNA level, this CDR3 is encoded by other sequences in the same sample as well. The chain recombines TRBV19 with TRBJ1-5; D ambiguous. This CDR3 region has 14 residues. The germline V gene encodes CDR1 LNHDA and CDR2 SQIVND (reference sequence). Trimming took off 3 bases at V and 2 bases at J, with 8 bases between the two ends. CDR3 DNA sequence: TGTGCCAGTAGTATTGGGCAGGGCAATCAGCCCCAGCATTTT. It is translated as CASSIGQGNQPQHF.

This chain uses TRBV29-1 with TRBJ2-7; 8 bases align to TRBD2. V was pared by 7 bases and J by 3 bases, with 11 bases of the junction left unmatched. The CDR3 has 14 residues. Germline lookup yields CDR1 SQVTM and CDR2 ANQGSEA. This CDR3 reads CSALGGATLYEQYF. The CDR3 nucleotides read TGCAGCGCTCTCGGGGGGGCCACACTCTACGAGCAGTACTTC.

This clone was seen more than once but under ten times. The chain combines TRBV2 with TRBJ1-1; maybe TRBD1 (6 bases). The CDR3 has 12 amino acids. The V gene's germline CDR1 is SNHLY and CDR2 FYNNEI. Trimming left V 11 bases short and J 3 bases short, with 13 bases between. Here the CDR3 reads CAWGAGYTEAFF. CDR3 bases: TGTGCCTGGGGGGCAGGGTACACTGAAGCTTTCTTT. Variable domain in full (rest from reference TRBV2 and TRBJ1-1): EPEVTQTPSHQVTQMGQEVILRCVPISNHLYFYWYRQILGQKVEFLVSFYNNEISEKSEIFDDQFSVERPDGSNFTLKIRSTKLEDSAMYFCAWGAGYTEAFFGQGTRLTVV.

The V gene is TRBV4-3, the J gene TRBJ2-7, with D perhaps matching TRBD1 or TRBD2 (5 bases each). Germline V lookup: CDR1 LGHNA, CDR2 YSLEER. This CDR3 spans 16 amino acids. The ends were cut back, 0 bases at V and 1 base at J, with 13 bases in the middle. CDR3 in amino acids: CASSQDWDGLSYEQYF. The CDR3 region has the DNA TGCGCCAGCAGCCAAGATTGGGACGGGCTATCCTACGAGCAGTACTTC.

The chain employs TRBV29-1 and TRBJ1-2; 7 bases are shared with TRBD1. The CDR3 sequence is 13 residues long. CDR1 SQVTM and CDR2 ANQGSEA come from the germline V gene. The V gene end was trimmed by 7 bases and the J gene end by 6 bases; junction bases not matched to a gene: 11. CDR3 sequence (DNA): TGCAGCGCCACCGGGACAGAAGAAGATGGCTACACCTTC. This translates into CSATGTEEDGYTF.

V is TRBV6-5 and J is TRBJ2-5; weak D call: TRBD2 (7 bases). Trimming stripped 5 bases from V and 6 bases from J, with 16 bases between. The CDR3 spans 14 residues. Germline CDR1 is MNHEY and CDR2 is SVGAGI. This CDR3 reads CASSLAAGAKTQYF. CDR3 bases: TGTGCCAGCAGTCTCGCCGCGGGGGCGAAGACCCAGTACTTC.

The genes are TRBV7-6 and TRBJ1-6; D unresolved. V was pared by 5 bases and J by 3 bases, with 8 bases between. This CDR3 comprises 14 residues. Germline V gives CDR1 SGHVS, CDR2 FNYEAQ. The CDR3 DNA is TGTGCCAGCAGCCCGGGGTTCTATAATTCACCCCTCCACTTT. It yields the protein CASSPGFYNSPLHF. The variable domain in full, with the rest retrieved from reference TRBV7-6 and TRBJ1-6, is GAGVSQSPRYKVTKRGQDVALRCDPISGHVSLYWYRQALGQGPEFLTYFNYEAQQDKSGLPNDRFSAERPEGSISTLTIQRTEQRDSAMYRCASSPGFYNSPLHFGNGTRLTVT.

This clone was seen a handful of times. This chain links TRBV11-2 with TRBJ1-2; D unclear. CDR1 is SGHAT, CDR2 FQNNGV, per germline. This CDR3 has 18 amino acids. Trimming removed 4 bases from V and 0 bases from J, with 21 bases in between. The CDR3 sequence: CASSSLRGVQYPNYGYTF. The CDR3 DNA reads as TGTGCCAGCAGCTCCCTAAGAGGAGTACAGTACCCTAACTATGGCTACACCTTC. The whole variable domain, filled in from reference TRBV11-2 and TRBJ1-2, reads EAGVAQSPRYKIIEKRQSVAFWCNPISGHATLYWYQQILGQGPKLLIQFQNNGVVDDSQLPKDRFSAERLKGVDSTLKIQPAKLEDSAVYLCASSSLRGVQYPNYGYTFGSGTRLTVV.

This chain joins TRBV7-2 and TRBJ1-5; possibly TRBD1 for D (5 bases). CDR3 length equals 15 residues. The germline gives CDR1 SGHTA, CDR2 FQGNSA. Deletions cut 4 bases from V and 4 bases from J, with 14 bases between. The DNA for the CDR3 is TGTGCCAGCAGCTCTCGGGACGGAGGAAATCAGCCCCAGCATTTT. Protein: CASSSRDGGNQPQHF.

The chain recombines TRBV30 with TRBJ2-3; D perhaps matches TRBD1 (6 bases). The CDR3 extends over 14 amino acids. CDR1 is GTSNPN and CDR2 is SVGIG in the germline V gene (reference sequence). V was clipped by 1 base and J by 4 bases, with 12 bases between them. CDR3 region: CAWSAARGSDTQYF. As DNA, the CDR3 is TGTGCCTGGAGTGCAGCCAGGGGATCAGATACGCAGTATTTT.

The rearrangement joins TRBV5-6 to TRBJ1-1; a weak D match, TRBD1 (5 bases). The CDR3 sequence is 12 residues long. V shed 6 bases and J shed 1 base, with 7 bases lying between them. CDR1 and CDR2 from the germline V gene are SGHDT and YYEEEE. DNA of the CDR3: TGTGCCAGCACCAGGGAGAACACTGAAGCTTTCTTT. The encoded protein is CASTRENTEAFF.

The chain joins TRBV4-3 to TRBJ2-2; 7 nucleotides align to TRBD1. Germline CDR1 LGHNA, CDR2 YSLEER. The CDR3 spans 16 residues. Trimming removed 4 bases from V and 1 base from J; junction bases left unmatched: 6. CDR3 amino acids: CASSPRTGGNTGELFF. CDR3 in DNA: TGCGCCAGCAGCCCCCGGACAGGAGGGAACACCGGGGAGCTGTTTTTT.

The chain carries TRBV4-3 and TRBJ1-5, with a possible D match to TRBD1 (5 bases). Trimming took 4 bases from V and 4 from J, leaving 14 bases between them. CDR3 length: 15 amino acids. Looked up from germline, CDR1 is LGHNA and CDR2 is YSLEER. CDR3 nucleotide sequence: TGCGCCAGCAGCCGCACCCGGGACCCTAATCAGCCCCAGCATTTT. Residues: CASSRTRDPNQPQHF.

The V call is TRBV12-5, the J call TRBJ2-1, with TRBD1 matching over 7 bases. Looked up from germline, CDR1 is LGHNT and CDR2 is FRNRAP. The length of the CDR3 is 12 residues. V dropped 5 bases and J dropped 9; count of bases not matched to a gene: 4. The DNA of the CDR3 is TGTGCTAGTGGTCCCCACAGGGGTGAGCAGTTCTTC. It is translated as CASGPHRGEQFF.

For this clone: This same CDR3 is encoded by further DNA sequences in the sample. CDR3 region: CASSQRRPDTQYF. CDR3 nucleotide sequence: TGCGCCAGCAGCCAAAGGCGCCCAGATACGCAGTATTTT. The chain is built from TRBV4-3 and TRBJ2-3, with D hard to call. The V and J ends lost 2 bases and 4 bases respectively, with 7 bases between them. The V gene's germline CDR1 is LGHNA and CDR2 YSLEER. The CDR3 consists of 13 residues.

The V and J genes are TRBV30 and TRBJ1-1; TRBD1 might be the D (6 bases). CDR1 is GTSNPN and CDR2 is SVGIG in the germline V gene (reference sequence). V shed 3 bases and J shed 1 base, with 12 bases lying between them. This CDR3 comprises 14 residues. The CDR3 here is CAWRLSRGNTEAFF. The CDR3 coding sequence is TGTGCCTGGAGATTAAGCAGGGGGAACACTGAAGCTTTCTTT.

This clone qualifies as medium-sized (0.01 to 0.1%). This rearrangement joins TRBV6-6 to TRBJ2-3; D call uncertain. Germline V gene data show CDR1 as MNHNY and CDR2 as SVGAGI (reference sequence). V was pared by 0 bases and J by 2 bases, with 3 bases between. This CDR3 is 13 amino acids long. The CDR3 sequence is CASSYSNTDTQYF. The CDR3 region has the DNA TGTGCCAGCAGTTACTCGAACACAGATACGCAGTATTTT.

The chain joins TRBV29-1 to TRBJ2-1; unclear D gene. The CDR3 is 10 amino acids. The germline V and J ends were trimmed by 6 bases and 4 bases, with 4 bases remaining between them. CDR1 and CDR2 (germline): SQVTM, ANQGSEA. The CDR3 is CSVQYNEQFF. For the CDR3, the DNA is TGCAGCGTCCAGTACAATGAGCAGTTCTTC.

The gene calls are TRBV7-2 and TRBJ1-1; TRBD1 matches 9 bases. This CDR3 contains 16 residues. Looked up from germline, CDR1 is SGHTA and CDR2 is FQGNSA. V dropped 4 bases and J dropped 6; count of bases not matched to a gene: 12. CDR3 protein: CASSSDFRDRVPEAFF. In nucleotides, the CDR3 is TGTGCCAGCAGCTCCGATTTTCGGGACAGGGTCCCTGAAGCTTTCTTT.

The gene calls are TRBV10-3 and TRBJ2-2; D might be TRBD2 (6 bases). Trimming pared 10 bases from V and 3 bases from J, leaving 15 bases between. The CDR3 is made up of 14 amino acids. Germline V CDR1 and CDR2: ENHRY, SYGVKD. For the CDR3, the DNA is TGTGCCACACTGGGGGGTTTCGACACCGGGGAGCTGTTTTTT. The encoded protein is CATLGGFDTGELFF.

The chain joins TRBV11-2 to TRBJ1-2; possibly TRBD1 for D (6 bases). V lost 5 bases and J lost 6, with 13 bases in between. CDR3 length: 13 amino acids. Germline V gene lookup returns CDR1 SGHAT and CDR2 FQNNGV. The CDR3 sequence: CASSGGTLNGYTF. The CDR3 DNA reads as TGTGCCAGCAGCGGTGGGACACTTAATGGCTACACCTTC.

The rearrangement links TRBV10-3 to TRBJ2-7; TRBD1 matches at 9 bases. The CDR3 has 13 amino acids. V lost 5 bases to trimming and J lost 3 bases; unmatched junction nucleotides: 2. Per the germline V gene, CDR1 is ENHRY and CDR2 is SYGVKD. The CDR3 DNA reads as TGTGCCATCAGTCCGGGACAGGGCTACGAGCAGTACTTC. Encoded protein: CAISPGQGYEQYF.